A single sample gave rise to the 8 T cell receptor beta chains below, sequenced in a study of blood T cell repertoires in COVID-19. Profiling relied on immunoSEQ multiplex PCR, and the TCRdb table lists in-frame clones only, not all of them. The sample contains 250,000 to 350,000 clones, roughly 83% of which appear only once. Sequencing was done on a sample of peripheral blood. The receptors derive from a human donor with COVID-19, enrolled during active disease. The donor label of this sample is uncertain.

The count of this clone is one. This CDR3 reads CASSTRGQGADTEAFF. The CDR3 DNA reads as TGTGCCAGTAGTACTAGGGGACAGGGGGCTGACACTGAAGCTTTCTTT. The chain combines TRBV19 with TRBJ1-1, with 12 bases fitting TRBD1. V lost 4 bases, J lost 3 bases, and 6 bases stayed unmatched. CDR1 is LNHDA and CDR2 is SQIVND in the germline V gene (reference sequence). The CDR3 loop spans 16 amino acids.

Only one count was recorded for this clone. This chain links TRBV6-6 with TRBJ2-6; the match to TRBD1 covers 7 bases. J gave up 4 bases and V 7 bases, and 10 bases lay outside the gene matches. The CDR3 sequence is 16 residues long. Germline V lookup: CDR1 MNHNY, CDR2 SVGAGI (reference sequence). CDR3 protein: CASTPEGAAGANVLTF. The CDR3 DNA is TGTGCCAGCACCCCAGAGGGGGCGGCCGGGGCCAACGTCCTGACTTTC.

The chain recombines TRBV28 with TRBJ2-5; 10 positions agree with TRBD2. The CDR3 extends over 18 amino acids. Germline assignment: CDR1 MDHEN and CDR2 SYDVKM. V shed 6 bases and J 4 bases; nucleotides not matched to a gene: 17. CDR3 sequence: CASSVTTAGGPGGETQYF. The CDR3 DNA follows: TGTGCCAGCAGCGTTACCACAGCGGGAGGGCCTGGTGGAGAGACCCAGTACTTC.

V gene TRBV7-3 combines with J gene TRBJ2-7, with D hard to call. Trimming stripped 4 bases from V and 4 bases from J, with 14 bases between. The germline V gene has CDR1 SGHTA and CDR2 FQGTGA. The CDR3 totals 14 residues. This CDR3 is CASSSTAAAYEQYF. The CDR3 DNA reads as TGTGCCAGCAGCTCTACCGCCGCGGCTTACGAGCAGTACTTC. Using reference TRBV7-3 and TRBJ2-7 for the parts outside the CDR3, the full variable domain is GAGVSQTPSNKVTEKGKYVELRCDPISGHTALYWYRQSLGQGPEFLIYFQGTGAADDSGLPNDRFFAVRPEGSVSTLKIQRTERGDSAVYLCASSSTAAAYEQYFGPGTRLTVT.

V is TRBV5-1 and J is TRBJ2-3, with TRBD2 matching 7 bases. The CDR3 totals 16 residues. Germline V gene lookup returns CDR1 SGHRS and CDR2 YFSETQ. V trimming: 4 bases; J trimming: 2 bases; junction bases outside the gene matches: 10. CDR3 nucleotide sequence: TGCGCCAGCAGCGACCACCTAGCGGAGTACACAGATACGCAGTATTTT. It translates to CASSDHLAEYTDTQYF.

The gene calls are TRBV6-5 and TRBJ2-1, with D hard to call. The CDR3 consists of 16 residues. The V gene's germline CDR1 is MNHEY and CDR2 SVGAGI. V lost 0 bases and J 2 bases, leaving 11 bases between the germline ends. CDR3 in amino acids: CASSYSGAYTYNEQFF. In nucleotides, the CDR3 is TGTGCCAGCAGTTACTCTGGAGCATACACCTACAATGAGCAGTTCTTC.

The chain uses TRBV9 and TRBJ2-1; 12 bases agree with TRBD2. The V gene's germline CDR1 is SGDLS and CDR2 YYNGEE. The CDR3 totals 16 residues. V dropped 0 bases and J dropped 8; count of bases not matched to a gene: 6. The CDR3 reads CASSVVRASGRDEQFF. The CDR3 DNA reads as TGTGCCAGCAGCGTAGTTCGGGCTAGCGGGAGGGATGAGCAGTTCTTC.

This chain connects TRBV5-1 to TRBJ2-7, with 10 bases lining up with TRBD2. Per germline, CDR1 SGHRS and CDR2 YFSETQ. The CDR3 is made up of 16 amino acids. The J segment lost 0 bases and the V segment lost 4 bases, leaving 7 bases of the junction unmatched. In DNA form, the CDR3 reads TGCGCCAGCAGCGCCGGGACTAGCGATGCCTCCTACGAGCAGTACTTC. Translation: CASSAGTSDASYEQYF.